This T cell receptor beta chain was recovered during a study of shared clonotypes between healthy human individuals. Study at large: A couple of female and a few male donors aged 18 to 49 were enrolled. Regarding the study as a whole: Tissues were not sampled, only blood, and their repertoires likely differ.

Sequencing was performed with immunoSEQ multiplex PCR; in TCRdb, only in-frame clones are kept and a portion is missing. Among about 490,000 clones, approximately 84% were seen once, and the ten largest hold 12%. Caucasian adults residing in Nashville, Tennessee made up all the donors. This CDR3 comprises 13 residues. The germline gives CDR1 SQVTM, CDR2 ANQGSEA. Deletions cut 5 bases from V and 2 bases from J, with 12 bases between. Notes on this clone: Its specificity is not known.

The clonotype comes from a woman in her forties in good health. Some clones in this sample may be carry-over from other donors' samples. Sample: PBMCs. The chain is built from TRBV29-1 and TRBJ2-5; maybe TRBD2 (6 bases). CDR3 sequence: CSVFGGEQETQYF. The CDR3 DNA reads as TGCAGCGTTTTCGGGGGAGAACAAGAGACCCAGTACTTC.